This note documents a single T cell receptor (beta chain) sequence. The assay was immunoSEQ multiplex PCR, and TCRdb's table has in-frame clones only and misses some. This sample has more than 45,000 clones; about 86% occur once, and the top ten carry around 2.9%. The data were taken from a study of blood T cell repertoires in COVID-19. About the study: Italy, Spain and the United States were the sources of the convalescent and acute COVID-19 samples.

With 5 bases clipped from V and 2 bases from J, the junction kept 4 bases outside the gene matches. From germline, CDR1 is SGHAT and CDR2 FQNNGV. The CDR3 runs 15 residues. The sequence was obtained from a woman at least 80 years old with acute or convalescent COVID-19. The genes are TRBV11-2 and TRBJ2-5, with 11 bases aligning to TRBD2. The sample comprised peripheral blood. CDR3 sequence: CASSTLAGGQETQYF. In DNA form, the CDR3 reads TGTGCCAGCAGCACCCTAGCGGGGGGTCAAGAGACCCAGTACTTC.